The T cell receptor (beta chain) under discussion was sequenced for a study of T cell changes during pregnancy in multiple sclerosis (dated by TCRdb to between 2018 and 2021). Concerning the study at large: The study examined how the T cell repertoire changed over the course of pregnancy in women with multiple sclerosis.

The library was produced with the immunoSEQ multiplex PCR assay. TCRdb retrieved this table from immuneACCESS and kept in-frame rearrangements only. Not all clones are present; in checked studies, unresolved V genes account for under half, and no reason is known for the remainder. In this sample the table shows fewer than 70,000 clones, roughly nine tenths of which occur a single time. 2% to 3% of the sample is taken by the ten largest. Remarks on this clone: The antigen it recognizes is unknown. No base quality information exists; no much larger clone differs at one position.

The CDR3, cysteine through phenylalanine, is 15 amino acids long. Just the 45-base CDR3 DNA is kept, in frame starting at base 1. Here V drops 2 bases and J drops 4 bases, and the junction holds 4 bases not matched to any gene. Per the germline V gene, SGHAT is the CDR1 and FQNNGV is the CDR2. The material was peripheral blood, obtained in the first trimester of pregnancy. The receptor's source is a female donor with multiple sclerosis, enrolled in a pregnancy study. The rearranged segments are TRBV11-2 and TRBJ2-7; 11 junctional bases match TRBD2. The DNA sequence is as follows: TGTGCCAGCAGCTTAATAGGACTAGCGGGTTACGAGCAGTACTTC. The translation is CASSLIGLAGYEQYF.